Following are 32 T cell receptor beta chains from one sample sequenced in a study of T cells after yellow fever vaccination. MiXCR, run by TCRdb on the 5' RACE reads, gives a single entry per CDR3 protein. Altogether 300,000 to 350,000 distinct CDR3 sequences are present, approximately 4% being singletons, with the ten largest covering approximately 19%. This material consisted of PBMCs, taken 15 days after the yellow fever booster vaccination. These receptors were collected from a man between 18 and 29 years old who received the YFV17D yellow fever vaccine.

This clonotype was seen many times. The chain carries TRBV19 and TRBJ2-2, with D unclear. The CDR3 is 15 amino acids. The germline V and J ends were trimmed by 4 bases and 1 base, with 10 bases remaining between them. The germline V gene has CDR1 LNHDA and CDR2 SQIVND (reference sequence). This CDR3 reads CASSRISLNTGELFF. CDR3 DNA sequence: TGTGCCAGTAGTAGGATCAGTTTGAACACCGGGGAGCTGTTTTTT.

In this sample, this clonotype turned up many times. The genes are TRBV27 and TRBJ2-1; D unresolved. Between the trimmed V and J ends, which lost 1 base and 7 bases, there was a span of 5 bases. The CDR3 is 12 amino acids. The germline gives CDR1 MNHEY, CDR2 SMNVEV (reference sequence). CDR3 nucleotide sequence: TGTGCCAGCAGTTTATGGGGAAATGAGCAGTTCTTC. It encodes CASSLWGNEQFF.

This clonotype was picked up a small number of times. The CDR3 nucleotides read TGTGCCAGCAGCCAAGATACAGGGGGCGAGCAGTACTTC. It translates to CASSQDTGGEQYF. This chain joins TRBV4-2 and TRBJ2-7; 8 nucleotides line up with TRBD1. The V and J ends lost 0 bases and 6 bases, in that order; junction bases with no gene match: 1. The germline V gene has CDR1 LGHNA and CDR2 YNFKEQ. The CDR3 consists of 13 residues.

As DNA, the CDR3 is TGTGCCAGCAGCCAGGGCCTAAACAGGGGCACGCAGTATTTT. As protein: CASSQGLNRGTQYF. V is TRBV14 and J is TRBJ2-3; TRBD1 matches 7 bases. The CDR3 sequence is 14 residues long. Germline loops: CDR1 SGHDN, CDR2 FVKESK. The V segment lost 3 bases and the J segment 9 bases; nucleotides outside the gene matches: 9. Looking up the rest from reference TRBV14 and TRBJ2-3 gives the full variable domain: EAGVTQFPSHSVIEKGQTVTLRCDPISGHDNLYWYRRVMGKEIKFLLHFVKESKQDESGMPNNRFLAERTGGTYSTLKVQPAELEDSGVYFCASSQGLNRGTQYFGPGTRLTVL.

Details on this clonotype: A much larger clone lies a single base off, so this may be a read error. The chain uses TRBV4-3 and TRBJ2-3; perhaps TRBD1 as D (6 bases). Trimming shortened V by 5 bases and J by 0 bases, and 12 bases separated the two germline ends. The CDR3 loop spans 15 amino acids. Germline values: CDR1 LGHNA, CDR2 YSLEER. CDR3 residues: CASSDRTASTDTQYF. The CDR3 DNA follows: TGCGCCAGCAGCGACCGGACAGCTAGCACAGATACGCAGTATTTT.

This clonotype showed up just a few times. The V gene is TRBV27, the J gene TRBJ2-2; D gene uncertain. Germline V gene sequence: CDR1 MNHEY, CDR2 SMNVEV (reference sequence). CDR3 length: 14 amino acids. The V gene lost 3 bases and the J gene lost 0 bases, with 5 bases spanning the gap. CDR3: CASSFVANTGELFF. DNA of the CDR3: TGTGCCAGCAGTTTTGTCGCGAACACCGGGGAGCTGTTTTTT.

This clonotype has a count of ten or more. The chain is built from TRBV10-3 and TRBJ1-2; tentatively, D is TRBD1 (6 bases). From germline, CDR1 is ENHRY and CDR2 SYGVKD. The V and J ends lost 2 bases and 8 bases respectively, with 15 bases between them. CDR3 length: 14 residues. CDR3 nucleotide sequence: TGTGCCATCAGTGAGCAAGGGGGGAACTTGGGCTACACCTTC. As protein: CAISEQGGNLGYTF.

This clonotype was seen a few times. The chain is built from TRBV15 and TRBJ2-7, with D perhaps TRBD1 (5 bases). The CDR3 is 17 residues long. CDR1 and CDR2 (germline): LNHNV, YYDKDF (reference sequence). Trimming shortened V by 5 bases and J by 0 bases, and 20 bases separated the two germline ends. This CDR3 reads CATSLRVGRVSSYEQYF. Here the CDR3 DNA reads TGTGCCACCAGCCTCCGGGTGGGCAGGGTCAGCTCCTACGAGCAGTACTTC.

A few counts support this clonotype. The CDR3 DNA is TGTGCCAGCAGCGCCGAAAATGGGTTTCGAGGCTACACCTTC. Translation: CASSAENGFRGYTF. This chain links TRBV9 with TRBJ1-2; unclear D gene. The CDR3 runs 14 residues. V dropped 3 bases and J dropped 8 bases, with 17 bases sitting between them. Germline CDR1 is SGDLS and CDR2 is YYNGEE.

This clonotype was observed a handful of times. The genes are TRBV20-1 and TRBJ2-3, with 9 bases lining up with TRBD2. Unmatched junction bases numbered 9, after V lost 5 bases and J lost 6 bases. There are 14 residues in the CDR3. Germline-derived CDR1 and CDR2 are DFQATT and SNEGSKA (reference sequence). CDR3 sequence (DNA): TGCAGTGCTCCGAAGGCGGGGGGGCTGGATACGCAGTATTTT. This translates into CSAPKAGGLDTQYF.

This clonotype occurred many times. This rearrangement joins TRBV7-9 to TRBJ1-1; D is uncertain. This CDR3 is 13 amino acids long. Trimming left V 4 bases short and J 1 base short, with 7 bases between. The germline CDR1 and CDR2 sequences are SEHNR and FQNEAQ (reference sequence). The DNA of the CDR3 is TGTGCCAGCAGCTGGCATGCGAACACTGAAGCTTTCTTT. Translating it yields CASSWHANTEAFF.

This clonotype was seen ten or more times. This sequence joins TRBV7-9 and TRBJ1-6, with 7 positions matching TRBD1. CDR3 length: 15 amino acids. Per germline, CDR1 SEHNR and CDR2 FQNEAQ (reference sequence). Trimming at V came to 4 bases and at J to 3 bases, leaving 3 bases not matched to a gene. The CDR3 DNA reads TGTGCCAGCAGCTCGGACAGGAGCTATAATTCACCCCTCCACTTT. Encoded protein: CASSSDRSYNSPLHF.

This chain joins TRBV7-2 and TRBJ2-1, with 8 bases aligning to TRBD2. The CDR3 is made up of 15 amino acids. Trimming removed 6 bases from V and 2 bases from J; junction bases left unmatched: 6. Per the germline V gene, CDR1 is SGHTA and CDR2 is FQGNSA. The CDR3 DNA reads as TGTGCCAGCAGTTACACGGGGGGGGCCTACAATGAGCAGTTCTTC. Protein product: CASSYTGGAYNEQFF.

This clonotype has a count of ten or more. The genes are TRBV7-2 and TRBJ2-3; D is undetermined. Germline V lookup: CDR1 SGHTA, CDR2 FQGNSA. V was clipped by 4 bases and J by 3 bases, with 5 bases between them. The CDR3 spans 12 residues. This chain's CDR3 is CASSSLTDTQYF. The CDR3 nucleotides read TGTGCCAGCAGCTCGTTAACAGATACGCAGTATTTT. Together with reference TRBV7-2 and TRBJ2-3, the CDR3 gives the full variable domain: GAGVSQSPSNKVTEKGKDVELRCDPISGHTALYWYRQSLGQGLEFLIYFQGNSAPDKSGLPSDRFSAERTGGSVSTLTIQRTQQEDSAVYLCASSSLTDTQYFGPGTRLTVL.

The chain employs TRBV27 and TRBJ1-4; D unclear. Germline CDR1 MNHEY, CDR2 SMNVEV (reference sequence). This CDR3 spans 15 amino acids. Deletions cut 6 bases from V and 0 bases from J, with 11 bases between. Here the CDR3 reads CASSPARSTNEKLFF. The CDR3 region has the DNA TGTGCCAGCAGCCCGGCTAGGTCAACTAATGAAAAACTGTTTTTT.

This rearrangement joins TRBV12-3 or TRBV12-4 to TRBJ1-6, with D unclear. Trimming cost V 4 bases and J 9 bases, with 19 bases left between them. This CDR3 region has 16 residues. CDR3 bases: TGTGCCAGCAGTTCAGGTGGGGTACGGATCGGTTCACCCCTCCACTTT. Protein: CASSSGGVRIGSPLHF.

The chain carries TRBV7-2 and TRBJ1-1; TRBD1 is a possible D gene (6 bases). The V gene's germline CDR1 is SGHTA and CDR2 FQGNSA. This CDR3 has 15 amino acids. V was trimmed by 8 bases and J by 0 bases, leaving 16 bases between them. DNA for the CDR3: TGTGCCAGCGTCTTAGTTACAGGGTTGAACACTGAAGCTTTCTTT. It yields the protein CASVLVTGLNTEAFF.

This clonotype was seen at least ten times. The chain combines TRBV6-5 with TRBJ1-4; tentatively, D is TRBD1 (5 bases). V was clipped by 2 bases and J by 8 bases, with 15 bases between them. This CDR3 is 15 amino acids long. Germline lookup yields CDR1 MNHEY and CDR2 SVGAGI. The CDR3 region has the DNA TGTGCCAGCAGTTACCAGGGTGTTCCTCGGGAAAAACTGTTTTTT. This gives the protein CASSYQGVPREKLFF.

This clonotype showed up many times. The chain uses TRBV5-6 and TRBJ2-2; D is ambiguous. V was pared by 4 bases and J by 5 bases, with 6 bases between. The CDR3 runs 12 residues. Germline assignment: CDR1 SGHDT and CDR2 YYEEEE. CDR3 region: CASSRLTGELFF. The CDR3 nucleotides read TGTGCCAGCAGCCGACTGACCGGGGAGCTGTTTTTT.

J is TRBJ1-2 and V is TRBV2, with D maybe TRBD1 (5 bases). Germline lookup yields CDR1 SNHLY and CDR2 FYNNEI. The length of the CDR3 is 15 residues. V lost 2 bases, J lost 7 bases, and 17 bases lay in between. The CDR3 reads CASSEHRPGSRGYTF. The CDR3 DNA reads TGTGCCAGCAGTGAACACCGTCCAGGGTCGCGTGGCTACACCTTC.

This clonotype was seen repeatedly, ten times or more. The chain combines TRBV5-1 with TRBJ2-7; a weak D match, TRBD2 (6 bases). The germline V gene has CDR1 SGHRS and CDR2 YFSETQ. The CDR3 contains 14 residues. The V and J ends lost 0 bases and 1 base respectively, with 8 bases between them. CDR3 bases: TGCGCCAGCAGCTTGGCCGGGGGATCCTACGAGCAGTACGTC. Translating gives CASSLAGGSYEQYV.

The chain employs TRBV19 and TRBJ2-1, with a tentative D call TRBD1 (5 bases). The V and J ends lost 2 bases and 0 bases respectively, with 11 bases between them. This CDR3 is built from 16 residues. The germline gives CDR1 LNHDA, CDR2 SQIVND (reference sequence). The CDR3 region has the DNA TGTGCCAGTAGTATACAGGGCTTTAGCTCCTACAATGAGCAGTTCTTC. Encoded protein: CASSIQGFSSYNEQFF.

In regard to this clonotype: Since a much larger clone is just one base distant, this may be a read error. The missing conserved phenylalanine or tryptophan at the end of this CDR3 makes a read error likely. The V and J genes are TRBV2 and TRBJ1-1; D is unresolved. The V gene's germline CDR1 is SNHLY and CDR2 FYNNEI. With 5 bases removed from V and 3 bases from J, the gap between germline ends came to 4 bases. This CDR3 is built from 11 residues. CDR3 amino acids: CASSYDTEAFL. The CDR3, as DNA: TGTGCCAGCAGTTATGACACTGAAGCTTTCTTA.

This clonotype was observed at least ten times. The rearrangement joins TRBV7-9 to TRBJ2-2, with D possibly TRBD2 on 5 matching bases. Germline assignment: CDR1 SEHNR and CDR2 FQNEAQ (reference sequence). The CDR3 has 12 residues. V lost 5 bases to trimming and J lost 7 bases, with 8 bases between them. CDR3 sequence: CASSPAGGELFF. CDR3 coding DNA: TGTGCCAGCAGCCCGGCGGGCGGGGAGCTGTTTTTT.

The chain uses TRBV27 and TRBJ1-5, with a weak D call TRBD1 (5 bases). CDR1 and CDR2 from the germline V gene are MNHEY and SMNVEV (reference sequence). Trimming stripped 2 bases from V and 0 bases from J, with 14 bases between. The CDR3 spans 17 residues. CDR3 loop: CASSLESGTVSNQPQHF. CDR3 nucleotides: TGTGCCAGCAGTTTAGAATCCGGGACCGTTAGCAATCAGCCCCAGCATTTT.

A few counts support this clonotype. The gene calls are TRBV7-3 and TRBJ2-3, with D possibly matching TRBD1 (5 bases). This CDR3 spans 16 amino acids. Germline CDR1 is SGHTA and CDR2 is FQGTGA. Trimming removed 1 base from V and 0 bases from J, with 11 bases in between. CDR3 bases: TGTGCCAGCAGCTTAAACCAGGGATTAAGCACAGATACGCAGTATTTT. Its translation is CASSLNQGLSTDTQYF.

V gene TRBV7-2 combines with J gene TRBJ1-5; weak D call: TRBD1 (6 bases). Germline lookup yields CDR1 SGHTA and CDR2 FQGNSA. The CDR3 consists of 14 residues. V was trimmed by 8 bases and J by 2 bases, leaving 13 bases between them. The CDR3 DNA sequence: TGTGCCAGCTCAGGGGTCCGGGGCAATCAGCCCCAGCATTTT. Its protein is CASSGVRGNQPQHF.

Only a few counts were recorded for this clonotype. The chain links TRBV29-1 to TRBJ2-5; D might be TRBD1 (6 bases). CDR3 length: 13 residues. Looked up from germline, CDR1 is SQVTM and CDR2 is ANQGSEA. The V end was cut by 0 bases, the J end by 5 bases, with 10 bases between. The CDR3 DNA sequence: TGCAGCGTTGAAGATCTTGGGGGCGAGACCCAGTACTTC. It yields the protein CSVEDLGGETQYF.

The chain joins TRBV19 to TRBJ2-1, with D possibly TRBD1 on 5 matching bases. The CDR3 contains 14 residues. Trimming took 7 bases from V and 7 from J, leaving 17 bases between them. The V gene's germline CDR1 is LNHDA and CDR2 SQIVND (reference sequence). This CDR3 reads CASTRDSVYNEQFF. The CDR3 DNA is TGTGCCAGTACCCGAGACAGCGTGTATAATGAGCAGTTCTTC.

This clonotype was counted many times. The chain links TRBV9 to TRBJ2-1, with TRBD1 matching over 8 bases. Germline CDR1 and CDR2: SGDLS and YYNGEE. V lost 4 bases to trimming and J lost 3 bases; unmatched junction nucleotides: 3. There are 14 residues in the CDR3. The CDR3 region is CASSSGQVYNEQFF. The CDR3 nucleotides are TGTGCCAGCAGCTCGGGACAGGTCTACAATGAGCAGTTCTTC.

This clonotype was found many times. The gene calls are TRBV7-2 and TRBJ2-1, with 13 bases fitting TRBD2. The CDR3 is made up of 14 amino acids. V gave up 5 bases and J gave up 15 bases; unmatched junction bases: 10. Germline CDR1 reads SGHTA; CDR2 reads FQGNSA. Written as DNA, the CDR3 is TGTGCCAGCAGCCTCGGACTAGCGGGGGCGTGGTTGTTCTTC. It codes for CASSLGLAGAWLFF.

This clonotype was observed many times. The chain employs TRBV5-8 and TRBJ2-2; the match to TRBD1 covers 8 bases. In germline, CDR1 is SGHTS, CDR2 YDEGEE. The CDR3 is made up of 13 amino acids. V shed 7 bases and J 4 bases; nucleotides not matched to a gene: 3. The CDR3 region has the DNA TGTGCCAGCCGCGACAGGGGCACCGGGGAGCTGTTTTTT. Translation gives CASRDRGTGELFF.